The sequence of this T cell receptor beta chain was determined in a study of T cell responses to AZD1222 COVID-19 vaccine. Study-wide results and caveats: Two AZD1222 doses significantly raised spike-specific TCR breadth and depth over controls.

The protocol was immunoSEQ multiplex PCR, while the TCRdb copy is restricted to in-frame clones and leaves out a portion. The sample holds 100,000 to 150,000 clones; approximately 88% are singletons and the top ten take about 5.6%. The CDR3 consists of 12 residues. The germline V gene has CDR1 MDHEN and CDR2 SYDVKM. Trimming took 5 bases from V and 8 from J; bases not matched to a gene: 5. On this clone: Its antigen is still unknown.

The chain uses TRBV28 and TRBJ1-1; 7 nucleotides match TRBD1. The material sequenced was peripheral blood, taken on day 0 of AZD1222 vaccination. The receptor was derived from an adult in good health. CDR3 DNA sequence: TGTGCCAGCAGTGAAAGGGACAGCGAAGCTTTCTTT. It translates to CASSERDSEAFF. Drawing the rest from reference TRBV28 and TRBJ1-1, the complete variable domain is DVKVTQSSRYLVKRTGEKVFLECVQDMDHENMFWYRQDPGLGLRLIYFSYDVKMKEKGDIPEGYSVSREKKERFSLILESASTNQTSMYLCASSERDSEAFFGQGTRLTVV.